A single sample gave rise to the 21 T cell receptor beta chains below, sequenced in a study of cytomegalovirus exposure and HLA in healthy donors (TCRdb year 2017). To prepare the library, the immunoSEQ multiplex PCR assay was applied. TCRdb took over this immuneACCESS table, retaining in-frame rearrangements with V and J assigned. Such tables are incomplete; in checked studies, under half of the missing clones stem from an unresolved V gene, and the remainder is unexplained. The sample table shows hundreds of thousands of clones, and roughly 90% are seen once. The ten top clones hold around 12% of the sample. The specimen was PBMCs. The receptors come from a man between 18 and 29 years old in good health and CMV-seropositive.

The chain uses TRBV28 and TRBJ2-7; D is possibly TRBD1 (5 bases). The CDR3 contains 11 residues. The ends were cut back, 3 bases at V and 10 bases at J, with 10 bases in the middle. From germline, CDR1 is MDHEN and CDR2 SYDVKM. The CDR3 here is CASSFHRGQYF. The CDR3 DNA sequence: TGTGCCAGCAGTTTCCATAGGGGACAGTACTTC.

The rearrangement uses TRBV19 and TRBJ1-2; 7 bases line up with TRBD1. With V trimmed by 4 bases and J by 7 bases, 9 bases remained unmatched. Germline V gene sequence: CDR1 LNHDA, CDR2 SQIVND (reference sequence). This CDR3 is 14 amino acids long. Written as DNA, the CDR3 is TGTGCCAGTAGTACCGGACAGGTTCAGGGTGGCTACACCTTC. Translation gives CASSTGQVQGGYTF.

V and J are TRBV10-3 and TRBJ2-7; 9 bases match TRBD2. Germline lookup yields CDR1 ENHRY and CDR2 SYGVKD. This CDR3 contains 15 residues. V lost 3 bases and J lost 2; bases outside the gene matches: 5. Here the CDR3 DNA reads TGTGCCATCAGTGACCCTAGCGGGGCAGCCTACGAGCAGTACTTC. Amino acids: CAISDPSGAAYEQYF.

J is TRBJ1-2 and V is TRBV4-2; 7 bases align to TRBD1. The CDR3 is made up of 14 amino acids. J lost 6 bases, V lost 5 bases, and 9 bases had no gene match. From germline, CDR1 is LGHNA and CDR2 YNFKEQ. The CDR3 loop is CASSSGGNWDGYTF. In nucleotides, the CDR3 is TGTGCCAGCAGCTCAGGGGGAAATTGGGATGGCTACACCTTC.

The rearrangement links TRBV7-9 to TRBJ2-7; the D gene could be TRBD1 or TRBD2 (5 bases each). CDR1 SEHNR and CDR2 FQNEAQ come from the germline V gene (reference sequence). The CDR3 is 18 amino acids. Trimming took 5 bases from V and 2 from J, leaving 25 bases between them. The CDR3, as DNA: TGTGCCAGCAGCCCTAGCCGCGTGGGGCAGCGTCTGGCCTACGAGCAGTACTTC. Its protein is CASSPSRVGQRLAYEQYF. The entire variable domain, with the rest obtained from reference TRBV7-9 and TRBJ2-7, is as follows: DTGVSQNPRHKITKRGQNVTFRCDPISEHNRLYWYRQTLGQGPEFLTYFQNEAQLEKSRLLSDRFSAERPKGSFSTLEIQRTEQGDSAMYLCASSPSRVGQRLAYEQYFGPGTRLTVT.

This sequence joins TRBV5-1 and TRBJ2-1, with 7 nucleotides matching TRBD1. The germline CDR1 and CDR2 sequences are SGHRS and YFSETQ. This CDR3 is 15 amino acids long. With 4 bases clipped from V and 0 bases from J, the junction kept 4 bases outside the gene matches. The CDR3: CASSTRTGSYNEQFF. The CDR3, as DNA: TGCGCCAGCAGCACGAGGACAGGCTCCTACAATGAGCAGTTCTTC.

The V and J genes are TRBV18 and TRBJ2-7, with 9 bases matching TRBD1. CDR1 is KGHSH, CDR2 LQKENI, per germline. This CDR3 is 15 amino acids long. V was clipped by 8 bases and J by 0 bases; unmatched bases: 8. CDR3 sequence reads: CASVTGTGSSYEQYF. The CDR3 DNA follows: TGTGCCAGCGTTACCGGGACAGGGAGCTCCTACGAGCAGTACTTC.

The chain employs TRBV29-1 and TRBJ2-3, with D possibly TRBD2 on 7 matching bases. In germline, CDR1 is SQVTM, CDR2 ANQGSEA. Trimming removed 5 bases from V and 6 bases from J, with 24 bases in between. The length of the CDR3 is 16 residues. DNA for the CDR3: TGCAGCGTTCGCCCGGGGGGAGCGGACACAGGGGATACGCAGTATTTT. Translation: CSVRPGGADTGDTQYF.

In its sample, this clone was seen once. V gene TRBV5-1 combines with J gene TRBJ2-3; D is undetermined. The CDR3 sequence is 15 residues long. Germline lookup yields CDR1 SGHRS and CDR2 YFSETQ. With 1 base removed from V and 1 base from J, the gap between germline ends came to 10 bases. The CDR3 nucleotides read TGCGCCAGCAGCTTGACGGGTCCGCGCACAGATACGCAGTATTTT. Translating gives CASSLTGPRTDTQYF.

The genes are TRBV5-1 and TRBJ2-2; possible D gene TRBD2, 6 bases. The V end lost 4 bases, the J end lost 6 bases, and 16 bases lay between the germline ends. The CDR3 totals 15 residues. Germline V gene sequence: CDR1 SGHRS, CDR2 YFSETQ. The CDR3 sequence: CASSHRLVEPGELFF. In DNA form, the CDR3 reads TGCGCCAGCAGCCATCGACTAGTCGAACCCGGGGAGCTGTTTTTT.

The CDR3 loop is CASSPPDPYEQYF. The CDR3 bases are TGTGCCAGCAGCCCTCCGGATCCTTACGAGCAGTACTTC. The chain combines TRBV7-8 with TRBJ2-7; unclear D gene. CDR3 length equals 13 residues. V was shortened by 5 bases and J by 4 bases, with 12 bases between the two germline ends. Germline loops: CDR1 SGHVS, CDR2 FQNEAQ.

V gene TRBV20-1 combines with J gene TRBJ2-4; D remains unclear. Germline V lookup: CDR1 DFQATT, CDR2 SNEGSKA (reference sequence). The CDR3 totals 10 residues. V was cut by 8 bases and J by 0 bases, with 2 bases left in between. CDR3 loop: CSLAKNIQYF. The CDR3 DNA sequence: TGCAGTTTAGCCAAAAACATTCAGTACTTC.

The V gene is TRBV4-1, the J gene TRBJ2-3; 12 bases match TRBD2. Germline V gene lookup returns CDR1 MGHRA and CDR2 YSYEKL. V lost 9 bases to trimming and J lost 4 bases; unmatched junction nucleotides: 5. The CDR3 covers 14 residues. The CDR3 here is CASSPSGRADTQYF. The CDR3 region has the DNA TGCGCCAGTTCACCTAGCGGGAGGGCAGATACGCAGTATTTT.

The chain recombines TRBV6-5 with TRBJ1-1, with D possibly matching TRBD1 (6 bases). The CDR3 has 16 amino acids. Germline-derived CDR1 and CDR2 are MNHEY and SVGAGI. V was cut by 4 bases and J by 0 bases, with 15 bases left in between. The CDR3 protein is CASSWDTLSLNTEAFF. The CDR3 nucleotides read TGTGCCAGCAGTTGGGACACTCTGTCCTTGAACACTGAAGCTTTCTTT.

The chain is built from TRBV2 and TRBJ1-1; 8 bases fit TRBD1. The length of the CDR3 is 14 residues. The J segment lost 2 bases and the V segment lost 6 bases, leaving 5 bases of the junction unmatched. CDR1 is SNHLY, CDR2 FYNNEI, per germline. This CDR3 reads CASRQGVDNTEAFF. The CDR3 DNA is TGTGCCAGCAGACAGGGGGTGGATAACACTGAAGCTTTCTTT.

The V gene is TRBV15, the J gene TRBJ2-7, with 9 positions matching TRBD1. Germline assignment: CDR1 LNHNV and CDR2 YYDKDF (reference sequence). The length of the CDR3 is 13 residues. The J segment lost 4 bases and the V segment lost 8 bases, leaving 6 bases of the junction unmatched. The CDR3 here is CATRRDREYEQYF. CDR3 nucleotide sequence: TGTGCCACCCGACGGGACAGGGAATACGAGCAGTACTTC.

This clone was seen a handful of times. The chain has TRBV19 and TRBJ2-7; TRBD1 agrees at 7 bases. Germline trimming cut 6 bases from V and 3 bases from J; bases unmatched to any gene: 8. The germline V gene encodes CDR1 LNHDA and CDR2 SQIVND (reference sequence). This CDR3 comprises 14 residues. The CDR3 here is CASSFPGTDYEQYF. CDR3 in DNA: TGTGCCAGTAGCTTCCCCGGGACAGACTACGAGCAGTACTTC.

V and J are TRBV30 and TRBJ1-1, with D hard to call. From germline, CDR1 is GTSNPN and CDR2 SVGIG (reference sequence). The CDR3 is 12 amino acids. The V end lost 1 base, the J end lost 3 bases, and 6 bases lay between the germline ends. CDR3 region: CAWSGLYTEAFF. The CDR3 DNA follows: TGTGCCTGGAGTGGTCTCTACACTGAAGCTTTCTTT.

The CDR3 region has the DNA TGTGCCAGTAGTTCGGACAGTAACCCCTACAATGAGCAGTTCTTC. Translating gives CASSSDSNPYNEQFF. The chain joins TRBV19 to TRBJ2-1, with TRBD1 as a possible D gene (6 bases). The V gene's germline CDR1 is LNHDA and CDR2 SQIVND (reference sequence). V lost 5 bases to trimming and J lost 2 bases, with 13 bases between them. This CDR3 has 15 residues.

In this sample, this clone turned up once. V is TRBV27 and J is TRBJ2-6; 11 bases agree with TRBD1. CDR1 and CDR2 (germline): MNHEY, SMNVEV (reference sequence). The CDR3 sequence is 18 residues long. V gave up 5 bases and J gave up 0 bases; unmatched junction bases: 6. The CDR3 DNA sequence: TGTGCCAGCAGTAAAAGGGACAGGGGGGCCTCTGGGGCCAACGTCCTGACTTTC. It translates to CASSKRDRGASGANVLTF.

The gene calls are TRBV5-4 and TRBJ2-2; 11 nucleotides line up with TRBD2. With 0 bases clipped from V and 5 bases from J, the junction kept 3 bases outside the gene matches. Germline V lookup: CDR1 SGHNT, CDR2 YYREEE (reference sequence). The length of the CDR3 is 16 residues. This CDR3 is CASSLDLAGGTGELFF. The CDR3 DNA sequence: TGTGCCAGCAGCTTGGATCTAGCGGGAGGAACCGGGGAGCTGTTTTTT.